This T cell receptor beta chain stems from a study of technical replicates of blood from several donors. The CDR3 extends over 15 amino acids. From germline, CDR1 is LNHDA and CDR2 SQIVND (reference sequence). V was trimmed by 4 bases and J by 4 bases, leaving 13 bases between them. Sequenced by immunoSEQ multiplex PCR; TCRdb stores in-frame clones only, minus some. The table records roughly 56,000 clones, roughly 95% of them present only once. The sequence was obtained from a human donor in good health. Some clones in this sample may be carry-over from other donors' samples. The V and J genes are TRBV19 and TRBJ1-4, with D possibly being TRBD1 (6 bases). The sequenced material came from PBMCs. CDR3 in DNA: TGTGCCAGTAGTAGATTGGACAGAGTTAATGAAAAACTGTTTTTT. This encodes CASSRLDRVNEKLFF.